The 32 T cell receptor beta chains below were found in one sample sequenced in a study of T cell responses to AZD1222 COVID-19 vaccine. Measured with immunoSEQ multiplex PCR; TCRdb has only the in-frame clones, and not every one. Seen here are around 140,000 clones, around nine tenths observed once, and the top ten hold 1.7%. The material was peripheral blood, obtained on day 0 of AZD1222 vaccination. Receptors originate from an adult in good health.

This rearrangement joins TRBV13 to TRBJ1-5, with no clear D. Trimming removed 5 bases from V and 0 bases from J, with 8 bases in between. The CDR3 length is 14 residues. Germline loops: CDR1 PRHDT, CDR2 FYEKMQ (reference sequence). The CDR3 loop is CASSRRYSNQPQHF. As DNA, the CDR3 is TGTGCCAGCAGCAGGAGGTATAGCAATCAGCCCCAGCATTTT.

This sequence joins TRBV27 and TRBJ1-5; 7 nucleotides align to TRBD1. Germline-derived CDR1 and CDR2 are MNHEY and SMNVEV (reference sequence). V dropped 10 bases and J dropped 2; count of bases not matched to a gene: 8. The CDR3 extends over 14 amino acids. CDR3 amino acids: CATSTGWGNQPQHF. CDR3 coding DNA: TGTGCCACCTCGACAGGGTGGGGCAATCAGCCCCAGCATTTT.

This clone turned up a few times. The chain carries TRBV12-5 and TRBJ1-1; no clear D gene. V shed 2 bases and J shed 0 bases, with 4 bases lying between them. The CDR3 is 13 amino acids. Germline CDR1 is LGHNT and CDR2 is FRNRAP. In DNA form, the CDR3 reads TGTGCTAGTGGTTTGAGCATGAACACTGAAGCTTTCTTT. Encoded protein: CASGLSMNTEAFF.

The J gene is TRBJ1-5, the V gene TRBV7-6, with TRBD1 matching 7 bases. The length of the CDR3 is 15 residues. V trimming: 5 bases; J trimming: 3 bases; junction bases outside the gene matches: 7. Germline CDR1 SGHVS, CDR2 FNYEAQ. The CDR3 DNA is TGTGCCAGCAGCCAAAGGACAGGCCCCAATCAGCCCCAGCATTTT. Translation: CASSQRTGPNQPQHF.

The sample holds a few counts of this clone. V usage is TRBV7-9 and J usage is TRBJ1-3; D is unclear. CDR1 and CDR2 (germline): SEHNR, FQNEAQ (reference sequence). Trimming stripped 1 base from V and 8 bases from J, with 6 bases between. The CDR3 spans 12 residues. CDR3 protein: CASSLEWHTIYF. The DNA of the CDR3 is TGTGCCAGCAGCTTAGAGTGGCACACCATATATTTT.

The chain couples TRBV6-5 to TRBJ1-2, with unresolved D. Deletions cut 5 bases from V and 2 bases from J, with 9 bases between. The length of the CDR3 is 13 residues. Germline CDR1 is MNHEY and CDR2 is SVGAGI. The CDR3: CASSHHRNYGYTF. The CDR3 DNA reads TGTGCCAGCAGTCACCACCGAAACTATGGCTACACCTTC.

The sample holds a few counts of this clone. The V and J genes are TRBV5-6 and TRBJ2-5; D is tentatively TRBD1 or TRBD2 (5 bases each). Germline V gene sequence: CDR1 SGHDT, CDR2 YYEEEE. V was shortened by 4 bases and J by 5 bases, with 21 bases between the two germline ends. The length of the CDR3 is 16 residues. The CDR3 is CASSVRDPSRVETQYF. CDR3 nucleotides: TGTGCCAGCAGCGTCCGGGACCCCTCACGGGTGGAGACCCAGTACTTC.

A few counts support this clone. The genes are TRBV6-1 and TRBJ2-7, with 7 nucleotides matching TRBD2. Trimming removed 1 base from V and 1 base from J; junction bases left unmatched: 4. The CDR3 is 15 amino acids. CDR1 is MNHNS and CDR2 is SASEGT in the germline V gene. The CDR3 reads CASSEGQGGSYEQYF. The DNA for the CDR3 is TGTGCCAGCAGTGAAGGGCAGGGAGGGTCCTACGAGCAGTACTTC.

This clone was counted once. The rearrangement joins TRBV30 to TRBJ1-5, with D possibly TRBD1 on 6 matching bases. Per germline, CDR1 GTSNPN and CDR2 SVGIG (reference sequence). This CDR3 region has 16 residues. The ends were cut back, 0 bases at V and 5 bases at J, with 17 bases in the middle. The CDR3 is CAWSVRGRGKYQPQHF. DNA for the CDR3: TGTGCCTGGAGTGTAAGAGGCAGGGGAAAATATCAGCCCCAGCATTTT.

The rearrangement joins TRBV6-5 to TRBJ2-1; 11 bases match TRBD2. CDR1 and CDR2 from the germline V gene are MNHEY and SVGAGI. The trim removed 5 bases at V and 4 bases at J, leaving 4 bases unmatched. The CDR3 sequence is 15 residues long. The CDR3 DNA reads as TGTGCCAGCAGTCTTACTAGCGGGAGATACAATGAGCAGTTCTTC. Its translation: CASSLTSGRYNEQFF.

This clone was observed a handful of times. The genes are TRBV6-4 and TRBJ1-5; TRBD1 might be the D (5 bases). Per germline, CDR1 MRHNA and CDR2 SNTAGT. The CDR3 runs to 13 residues. With 4 bases removed from V and 7 bases from J, the gap between germline ends came to 11 bases. This CDR3 reads CASSAAWDQPQHF. The CDR3 region has the DNA TGTGCCAGCAGTGCCGCTTGGGACCAGCCCCAGCATTTT.

CDR3 in amino acids: CASSSGTSGYEQYF. CDR3 in DNA: TGTGCCAGCAGCTCCGGGACTAGCGGTTACGAGCAGTACTTC. The gene calls are TRBV7-9 and TRBJ2-7, with TRBD2 matching 11 bases. The CDR3 spans 14 residues. The V gene end was trimmed by 4 bases and the J gene end by 4 bases; junction bases not matched to a gene: 3. CDR1 SEHNR and CDR2 FQNEAQ come from the germline V gene (reference sequence). Variable domain in full (rest from reference TRBV7-9 and TRBJ2-7): DTGVSQNPRHKITKRGQNVTFRCDPISEHNRLYWYRQTLGQGPEFLTYFQNEAQLEKSRLLSDRFSAERPKGSFSTLEIQRTEQGDSAMYLCASSSGTSGYEQYFGPGTRLTVT.

The chain links TRBV5-4 to TRBJ2-7, with 8 bases aligning to TRBD2. The CDR3 is 16 residues long. Germline CDR1 is SGHNT and CDR2 is YYREEE (reference sequence). The V and J ends lost 4 bases and 7 bases, in that order; junction bases with no gene match: 16. In DNA, the CDR3 is TGTGCCAGCAGCATTCAACTAGCGGATCTTACTATTGAGCAGTACTTC. Its protein is CASSIQLADLTIEQYF.

The chain employs TRBV2 and TRBJ2-1; 8 bases agree with TRBD2. The J segment lost 4 bases and the V segment lost 5 bases, leaving 4 bases of the junction unmatched. Germline CDR1 SNHLY, CDR2 FYNNEI. The CDR3 length is 14 residues. In nucleotides, the CDR3 is TGTGCCAGCAGTCCCGGGACTAGTTACAATGAGCAGTTCTTC. Its translation: CASSPGTSYNEQFF.

The rearrangement uses TRBV5-1 and TRBJ1-2; D is perhaps TRBD1 (5 bases). The germline V gene has CDR1 SGHRS and CDR2 YFSETQ. CDR3 length equals 14 residues. V lost 3 bases and J 3 bases, leaving 12 bases between the germline ends. In DNA, the CDR3 is TGCGCCAGCAGCTCGGCCCCGGGGGACTATGGCTACACCTTC. It codes for CASSSAPGDYGYTF.

This rearrangement joins TRBV9 to TRBJ2-3; tentative D call: TRBD2 (6 bases). This CDR3 has 15 residues. Germline CDR1 reads SGDLS; CDR2 reads YYNGEE. The V end lost 2 bases, the J end lost 4 bases, and 14 bases lay between the germline ends. The CDR3 coding sequence is TGTGCCAGCAGCGTTACTAGCCTCACGCCAGATACGCAGTATTTT. Its protein product is CASSVTSLTPDTQYF.

This clone showed up just once. The rearrangement links TRBV18 to TRBJ1-2; D is possibly TRBD1 (5 bases). Looked up from germline, CDR1 is KGHSH and CDR2 is LQKENI. V was clipped by 4 bases and J by 2 bases, with 14 bases between them. The CDR3 has 15 amino acids. The CDR3 sequence: CASSRQGMENYGYTF. CDR3 DNA sequence: TGTGCCAGCTCACGGCAGGGTATGGAAAACTATGGCTACACCTTC.

J is TRBJ2-1 and V is TRBV6-4; 7 bases are a match to TRBD2. CDR3 size: 15 residues. The J segment lost 7 bases and the V segment lost 3 bases, leaving 9 bases of the junction unmatched. CDR1 and CDR2 from the germline V gene are MRHNA and SNTAGT. The CDR3 region is CASSEGAGVGNEQFF. CDR3 nucleotide sequence: TGTGCCAGCAGTGAAGGGGCGGGAGTGGGGAATGAGCAGTTCTTC.

J is TRBJ2-2 and V is TRBV25-1, with 7 nucleotides matching TRBD2. The germline V gene encodes CDR1 MGHDK and CDR2 SYGVNS. Trimming cost V 1 base and J 1 base; bases outside gene matches: 9. This CDR3 is 18 amino acids long. The CDR3 here is CASSELPGASGNTGELFF. The CDR3 nucleotides read TGTGCCAGCAGTGAATTACCAGGAGCTAGCGGGAACACCGGGGAGCTGTTTTTT.

The chain couples TRBV5-1 to TRBJ1-1; D is perhaps TRBD1 (5 bases). Germline CDR1 reads SGHRS; CDR2 reads YFSETQ. V was shortened by 2 bases and J by 0 bases, with 14 bases between the two germline ends. The CDR3 spans 16 residues. The CDR3 reads CASSFTQGGVNTEAFF. Here the CDR3 DNA reads TGCGCCAGCAGCTTTACTCAGGGAGGGGTGAACACTGAAGCTTTCTTT.

This sequence joins TRBV7-3 and TRBJ1-2; TRBD1 is a possible D gene (5 bases). V lost 5 bases and J lost 5, with 24 bases in between. The CDR3 length is 17 residues. Germline assignment: CDR1 SGHTA and CDR2 FQGTGA. The CDR3 sequence: CASSPRAGGGLSYGYTF. DNA of the CDR3: TGTGCCAGCAGCCCCCGGGCCGGGGGAGGCCTCTCATATGGCTACACCTTC.

The genes are TRBV15 and TRBJ2-7, with 9 bases that match TRBD2. Per the germline V gene, CDR1 is LNHNV and CDR2 is YYDKDF (reference sequence). Unmatched junction bases numbered 16, after V lost 0 bases and J lost 7 bases. This CDR3 has 18 residues. CDR3 sequence reads: CATSRDHSGSEGVSEQYF. CDR3 DNA sequence: TGTGCCACCAGCAGAGATCATAGCGGGAGTGAAGGCGTGAGTGAGCAGTACTTC.

The chain carries TRBV5-1 and TRBJ2-1; D might be TRBD1 or TRBD2, each matching 5 bases. The V gene lost 3 bases and the J gene lost 0 bases, with 16 bases spanning the gap. The CDR3 is 17 residues long. Germline V gene lookup returns CDR1 SGHRS and CDR2 YFSETQ. CDR3 region: CASSSPRGSRSYNEQFF. The CDR3, as DNA: TGCGCCAGCAGCTCCCCTCGGGGCTCCCGCTCCTACAATGAGCAGTTCTTC.

The rearrangement joins TRBV5-1 to TRBJ2-7; 8 bases are a match to TRBD1. Per germline, CDR1 SGHRS and CDR2 YFSETQ. The CDR3 covers 15 residues. Losses at the gene ends were 4 bases for V and 2 bases for J; bases not matched to a gene: 8. The CDR3 sequence: CASSTPDRGAYEQYF. The CDR3 bases are TGCGCCAGCAGCACTCCTGACAGGGGAGCCTACGAGCAGTACTTC.

The chain has TRBV12-5 and TRBJ2-6; D gene unclear. Per germline, CDR1 LGHNT and CDR2 FRNRAP. CDR3 size: 15 residues. The V gene lost 6 bases and the J gene lost 1 base, with 10 bases spanning the gap. CDR3 loop: CASGQPASGANVLTF. Here the CDR3 DNA reads TGTGCTAGTGGCCAACCGGCGTCTGGGGCCAACGTCCTGACTTTC.

This chain links TRBV13 with TRBJ2-7; no firm D call. The germline gives CDR1 PRHDT, CDR2 FYEKMQ (reference sequence). The CDR3 is made up of 11 amino acids. The V and J ends lost 4 bases and 5 bases respectively, with 6 bases between them. CDR3 sequence (DNA): TGTGCCAGCAGCTCCAGGAACGAGCAGTACTTC. The encoded protein is CASSSRNEQYF.

This sequence joins TRBV29-1 and TRBJ2-7; no firm D call. Germline CDR1 and CDR2: SQVTM and ANQGSEA. The length of the CDR3 is 11 residues. Trimming stripped 1 base from V and 3 bases from J, with 4 bases between. The CDR3 coding sequence is TGCAGCGTTGAAGTCTTCTACGAGCAGTACTTC. Its translation: CSVEVFYEQYF.

This clone was seen just once. The chain employs TRBV28 and TRBJ1-2, with 10 bases that match TRBD1. Germline lookup yields CDR1 MDHEN and CDR2 SYDVKM. V gave up 4 bases and J gave up 4 bases; unmatched junction bases: 6. The length of the CDR3 is 15 residues. CDR3 loop: CASSSPGQGSYGYTF. CDR3 sequence (DNA): TGTGCCAGCAGTTCCCCGGGACAGGGGTCCTATGGCTACACCTTC.

This chain joins TRBV28 and TRBJ1-1; D unclear. Trimming pared 5 bases from V and 1 base from J, leaving 11 bases between. The CDR3 is 14 residues long. CDR1 is MDHEN and CDR2 is SYDVKM in the germline V gene. DNA of the CDR3: TGTGCCAGCAGTATTTACTCCCAGAACACTGAAGCTTTCTTT. Translating gives CASSIYSQNTEAFF.

This rearrangement joins TRBV27 to TRBJ2-2, with TRBD1 matching over 7 bases. CDR1 is MNHEY and CDR2 is SMNVEV in the germline V gene (reference sequence). The CDR3 is made up of 17 amino acids. The ends lost 0 bases at V and 6 bases at J; junction bases unmatched: 10. CDR3 coding DNA: TGTGCCAGCAGTTTATCGATCTACAGGGGTTCACCCGGGGAGCTGTTTTTT. Protein: CASSLSIYRGSPGELFF.

The genes are TRBV28 and TRBJ1-6; D unresolved. CDR3 length: 13 amino acids. CDR1 MDHEN and CDR2 SYDVKM come from the germline V gene. The V end lost 11 bases, the J end lost 2 bases, and 10 bases lay between the germline ends. CDR3 DNA: TGTGCCGTGGATCGCCCCTATAATTCACCCCTCCACTTT. Translation gives CAVDRPYNSPLHF.

This clone was detected once. This rearrangement joins TRBV20-1 to TRBJ1-1; D gene unclear. The ends were cut back, 3 bases at V and 0 bases at J, with 5 bases in the middle. CDR3 length: 12 amino acids. The germline CDR1 and CDR2 sequences are DFQATT and SNEGSKA (reference sequence). CDR3 in amino acids: CSASRLNTEAFF. DNA for the CDR3: TGCAGTGCTAGTAGGCTGAACACTGAAGCTTTCTTT.